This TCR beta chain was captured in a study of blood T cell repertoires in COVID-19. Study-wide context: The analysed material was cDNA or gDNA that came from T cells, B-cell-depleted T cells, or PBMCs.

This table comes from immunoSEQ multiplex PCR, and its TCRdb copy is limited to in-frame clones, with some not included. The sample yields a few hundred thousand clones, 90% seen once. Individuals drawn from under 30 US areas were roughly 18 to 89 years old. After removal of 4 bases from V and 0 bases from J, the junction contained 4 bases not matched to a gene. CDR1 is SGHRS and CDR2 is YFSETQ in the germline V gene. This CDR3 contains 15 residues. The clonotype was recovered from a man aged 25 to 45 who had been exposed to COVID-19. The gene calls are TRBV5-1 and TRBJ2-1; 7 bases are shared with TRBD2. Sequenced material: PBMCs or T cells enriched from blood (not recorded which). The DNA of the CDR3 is TGCGCCAGCAGCCCCTGGGGGGGCTCCTACAATGAGCAGTTCTTC. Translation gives CASSPWGGSYNEQFF.